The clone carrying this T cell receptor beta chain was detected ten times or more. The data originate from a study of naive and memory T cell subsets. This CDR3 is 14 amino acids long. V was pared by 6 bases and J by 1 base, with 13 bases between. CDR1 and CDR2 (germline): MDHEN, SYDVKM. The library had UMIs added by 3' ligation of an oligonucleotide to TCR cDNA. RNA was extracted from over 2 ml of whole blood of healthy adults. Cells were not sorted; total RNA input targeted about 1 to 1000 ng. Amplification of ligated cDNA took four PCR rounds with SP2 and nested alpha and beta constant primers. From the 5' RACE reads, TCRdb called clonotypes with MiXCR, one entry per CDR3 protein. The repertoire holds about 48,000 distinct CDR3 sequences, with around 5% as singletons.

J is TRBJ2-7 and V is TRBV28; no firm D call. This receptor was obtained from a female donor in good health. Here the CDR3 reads CASSFSSASYEQYF. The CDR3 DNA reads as TGTGCCAGCAGCTTCTCCTCGGCATCCTACGAGCAGTACTTC.